Below, 3 T cell receptor beta chains from the same sample are listed, as sequenced in a study of cytotoxic CD8 clonotypes in ibrutinib-treated CLL. Assay used: immunoSEQ multiplex PCR; TCRdb lists only in-frame clones, some missing. The repertoire holds some 23,000 clones, with around two thirds as singletons. Sequences were derived from PBMCs, sampled at disease progression, from a patient treated with ibrutinib. The source is a human donor with chronic lymphocytic leukemia.

The genes are TRBV5-1 and TRBJ2-5, with D unclear. V gave up 1 base and J gave up 4 bases, with 8 bases separating them. In germline, CDR1 is SGHRS, CDR2 YFSETQ. The CDR3 has 13 residues. CDR3 residues: CASSLLGGETQYF. DNA for the CDR3: TGCGCCAGCAGCTTGCTCGGCGGAGAGACCCAGTACTTC.

The chain is built from TRBV5-1 and TRBJ2-7; 7 bases line up with TRBD1. Germline V gene lookup returns CDR1 SGHRS and CDR2 YFSETQ. With 4 bases clipped from V and 2 bases from J, the junction kept 3 bases outside the gene matches. The CDR3 runs to 13 residues. The CDR3 DNA is TGCGCCAGCAGCCGAACAGGGGCCTACGAGCAGTACTTC. Its protein is CASSRTGAYEQYF.

The genes are TRBV4-2 and TRBJ2-5; 14 bases align to TRBD2. Germline V gives CDR1 LGHNA, CDR2 YNFKEQ. CDR3 length equals 17 residues. J gave up 5 bases and V 3 bases, and 8 bases lay outside the gene matches. In nucleotides, the CDR3 is TGTGCCAGCAGCCATGCGACTAGCGGGGGGGCCGGTGAGACCCAGTACTTC. Residues: CASSHATSGGAGETQYF.